Following are 24 T cell receptor beta chains from one sample sequenced in a study of T cells in Graves' hyperthyroidism and ophthalmopathy. Researchers amplified the TCR beta CDR3 regions from RNA transcripts. The HTBI set primed first-round TCR CDR3 RT-PCR. TCRdb re-called the multiplex PCR reads through MiXCR, storing one row per CDR3 protein. The sample yields about 500,000 distinct CDR3 sequences, around 15% seen once. Sequenced material: blood. Every receptor here comes from a young woman with Graves' ophthalmopathy.

In this sample, this clonotype turned up many times. The genes are TRBV6-2 or TRBV6-3 and TRBJ1-2; 9 positions match TRBD1. V trimming: 5 bases; J trimming: 6 bases; junction bases outside the gene matches: 1. The germline CDR1 and CDR2 sequences are MNHEY and SVGEGT. This CDR3 is built from 12 residues. In nucleotides, the CDR3 is TGTGCCAGCAGTACAGGGGGCGATGGCTACACCTTC. It yields the protein CASSTGGDGYTF.

This clonotype showed up many times. The chain couples TRBV20-1 to TRBJ2-3; 7 nucleotides agree with TRBD2. Looked up from germline, CDR1 is DFQATT and CDR2 is SNEGSKA (reference sequence). This CDR3 is built from 17 residues. The V gene end was trimmed by 0 bases and the J gene end by 5 bases; junction bases not matched to a gene: 14. DNA of the CDR3: TGCAGTGCTAGAGATCGGGGGGTGGGACTTCCTCGAGATACGCAGTATTTT. It codes for CSARDRGVGLPRDTQYF.

This clonotype was found many times. The chain employs TRBV7-3 and TRBJ2-7, with 10 bases identical to TRBD2. The CDR3 has 15 residues. CDR1 is SGHTA, CDR2 FQGTGA, per germline. V trimming: 5 bases; J trimming: 4 bases; junction bases outside the gene matches: 8. CDR3 sequence: CASSALAGEAYEQYF. Written as DNA, the CDR3 is TGTGCCAGCAGCGCCCTAGCGGGAGAAGCTTACGAGCAGTACTTC.

This clonotype was recorded many times. The CDR3 spells CASSEQGYSPLHF. In nucleotides, the CDR3 is TGTGCCAGCAGCGAACAGGGGTATTCACCCCTCCACTTT. The chain joins TRBV11-2 to TRBJ1-6, with TRBD1 matching over 7 bases. The V gene's germline CDR1 is SGHAT and CDR2 FQNNGV. The CDR3 sequence is 13 residues long. The V segment lost 5 bases and the J segment 8 bases; nucleotides outside the gene matches: 3.

The count of this clonotype is one. The genes are TRBV7-2 and TRBJ2-1; D may be TRBD2 (6 bases). This CDR3 spans 17 amino acids. The V and J ends lost 5 bases and 2 bases respectively, with 19 bases between them. CDR1 and CDR2 from the germline V gene are SGHTA and FQGNSA. The CDR3 region is CASSLGGAGLPYNEQFF. The CDR3 nucleotides are TGTGCCAGCAGCCTGGGTGGGGCGGGACTCCCCTACAATGAGCAGTTCTTC.

DNA for the CDR3: TGTGCCATCAGTGTGGGGACTAGCGGGAGTAATGAGCAGTTCTTC. Translation gives CAISVGTSGSNEQFF. V is TRBV10-3 and J is TRBJ2-1, with TRBD2 matching over 14 bases. The J segment lost 7 bases and the V segment lost 4 bases, leaving 3 bases of the junction unmatched. Germline values: CDR1 ENHRY, CDR2 SYGVKD. The CDR3 is 15 residues long.

This clonotype occurred many times. The chain carries TRBV7-2 and TRBJ2-5; 10 bases are a match to TRBD2. Germline lookup yields CDR1 SGHTA and CDR2 FQGNSA. The CDR3 is made up of 16 amino acids. V gave up 5 bases and J gave up 5 bases; unmatched junction bases: 11. CDR3 DNA sequence: TGTGCCAGCAGCCAGGGGGTAGCGGGAGGCGGGGAGACCCAGTACTTC. It yields the protein CASSQGVAGGGETQYF.

This clonotype was seen only a few times. One junction end does not reproduce the germline sequence, and a read error may be involved. V is TRBV19 and J is TRBJ2-7, with a possible D match to TRBD2 (5 bases). The length of the CDR3 is 13 residues. Germline V lookup: CDR1 LNHDA, CDR2 SQIVND (reference sequence). The CDR3 region is CAILGIQDYERYF. In nucleotides, the CDR3 is TGTGCCATCCTGGGTATCCAAGACTACGAGCGGTACTTC.

This clonotype was counted a few times. The chain has TRBV6-2 or TRBV6-3 and TRBJ2-7; D remains unclear. This CDR3 region has 14 residues. The V and J ends lost 2 bases and 1 base respectively, with 9 bases between them. CDR1 MNHEY and CDR2 SVGEGT come from the germline V gene. The CDR3 nucleotides read TGTGCCAGCAGTTACACGGCACCATCCTACGAGCAGTACTTC. It specifies CASSYTAPSYEQYF.

A word on this clonotype: A much larger clone differs by one base, so this may be a read error. This rearrangement joins TRBV12-3 or TRBV12-4 to TRBJ2-1; 9 bases are a match to TRBD2. The J call is in doubt because the DNA end fits TRBJ2-7 better. This CDR3 spans 16 amino acids. The chain's CDR3 is CASRDGLASSYNEQYF. CDR3 bases: TGTGCCAGCAGGGATGGACTAGCGAGCTCCTACAATGAGCAGTACTTC.

This chain links TRBV4-3 with TRBJ2-7; the D is unclear. This CDR3 contains 14 residues. The germline V gene encodes CDR1 LGHNA and CDR2 YSLEER. With 2 bases removed from V and 7 bases from J, the gap between germline ends came to 15 bases. CDR3 sequence reads: CASSQSLEVREQYF. CDR3 DNA sequence: TGCGCCAGCAGCCAAAGTCTAGAGGTTCGTGAGCAGTACTTC.

In this sample, this clonotype turned up many times. The rearrangement joins TRBV28 to TRBJ1-1; a possible D gene is TRBD1 (5 bases). Trimming took off 2 bases at V and 7 bases at J, with 5 bases between the two ends. CDR1 MDHEN and CDR2 SYDVKM come from the germline V gene. The CDR3 consists of 11 residues. The CDR3 reads CASSLDSEAFF. CDR3 nucleotide sequence: TGTGCCAGCAGTTTAGACAGTGAAGCTTTCTTT.

The sample holds many counts of this clonotype. This CDR3 reads CASSLIQGTEAFF. The CDR3 coding sequence is TGTGCCAGCAGCTTAATACAGGGGACTGAAGCTTTCTTT. V usage is TRBV7-3 and J usage is TRBJ1-1; 7 bases align to TRBD1. CDR3 length: 13 residues. The junction had 1 base not matched to a gene; V was cut back by 1 base and J by 5 bases. The germline gives CDR1 SGHTA, CDR2 FQGTGA.

In its sample, this clonotype was seen many times. This sequence joins TRBV7-8 and TRBJ2-2; 7 nucleotides line up with TRBD2. The ends lost 0 bases at V and 5 bases at J; junction bases unmatched: 24. Germline V gives CDR1 SGHVS, CDR2 FQNEAQ. This CDR3 is built from 22 residues. CDR3: CASSLAFGDDPMSGVNTGELFF. The CDR3 DNA sequence: TGTGCCAGCAGCTTAGCCTTTGGGGACGACCCTATGAGCGGGGTGAATACCGGGGAGCTGTTTTTT.

The chain joins TRBV19 to TRBJ2-5; the match to TRBD1 covers 7 bases. Germline assignment: CDR1 LNHDA and CDR2 SQIVND (reference sequence). Trimming at V came to 6 bases and at J to 4 bases, leaving 5 bases not matched to a gene. CDR3 size: 13 residues. CDR3 nucleotide sequence: TGTGCCAGTAGCGAAAACAGGGGAGAGACCCAGTACTTC. Its translation is CASSENRGETQYF.

This clonotype was recorded many times. The chain uses TRBV27 and TRBJ1-1; the D is unclear. Trimming stripped 6 bases from V and 5 bases from J, with 19 bases between. The CDR3 has 15 residues. The germline V gene has CDR1 MNHEY and CDR2 SMNVEV (reference sequence). Here the CDR3 reads CASSPLFGRWTEAFF. CDR3 DNA sequence: TGTGCCAGCAGCCCTCTATTCGGCCGATGGACTGAAGCTTTCTTT.

This clonotype occurred many times. J is TRBJ2-2 and V is TRBV7-9, with 9 bases matching TRBD2. Germline-derived CDR1 and CDR2 are SEHNR and FQNEAQ (reference sequence). V shed 6 bases and J 1 base; nucleotides not matched to a gene: 12. The CDR3 spans 18 residues. This CDR3 reads CASSFWTSAPRNTGELFF. The DNA of the CDR3 is TGTGCCAGCAGTTTCTGGACTAGCGCCCCGAGGAACACCGGGGAGCTGTTTTTT.

This clonotype was observed many times. The chain recombines TRBV27 with TRBJ2-1, with 12 bases matching TRBD2. V gave up 6 bases and J gave up 8 bases; unmatched junction bases: 2. Germline V gene lookup returns CDR1 MNHEY and CDR2 SMNVEV (reference sequence). The CDR3 is 13 amino acids. CDR3 sequence (DNA): TGTGCCAGCAGACTAGCGGGGGGTCATGAGCAGTTCTTC. As protein: CASRLAGGHEQFF.

The gene calls are TRBV20-1 and TRBJ2-7, with D maybe TRBD1 (6 bases). Trimming cost V 4 bases and J 2 bases, with 15 bases left between them. This CDR3 contains 14 residues. Germline-derived CDR1 and CDR2 are DFQATT and SNEGSKA (reference sequence). For the CDR3, the DNA is TGCAGTGCTACCCCATGGACAGTCACCTACGAGCAGTACTTC. Protein product: CSATPWTVTYEQYF.

A remark on this clonotype: Likely a read error: the CDR3 ends without its conserved phenylalanine or tryptophan. The chain has TRBV7-9 and TRBJ2-3; TRBD2 aligns across 11 bases. The CDR3 extends over 17 amino acids. Germline CDR1 SEHNR, CDR2 FQNEAQ (reference sequence). With 0 bases clipped from V and 2 bases from J, the junction kept 4 bases outside the gene matches. The CDR3 loop is CASSLAGLAENTDTQYL. The CDR3 nucleotides are TGTGCCAGCAGCTTAGCGGGACTAGCGGAGAACACAGATACGCAGTATCTT.

This clonotype was seen a few times. The V and J genes are TRBV6-1 and TRBJ2-1; TRBD2 matches at 10 bases. Germline assignment: CDR1 MNHNS and CDR2 SASEGT. With V trimmed by 4 bases and J by 6 bases, 9 bases remained unmatched. The CDR3 covers 16 residues. The CDR3 coding sequence is TGTGCCAGCAGTGGCACTAGCGGGATAGGGTTCAATGAGCAGTTCTTC. It specifies CASSGTSGIGFNEQFF.

The V call is TRBV20-1, the J call TRBJ2-2; D ambiguous. Germline CDR1 DFQATT, CDR2 SNEGSKA (reference sequence). The CDR3 runs 13 residues. The V gene lost 3 bases and the J gene lost 6 bases, with 11 bases spanning the gap. The DNA for the CDR3 is TGCAGTGCTAGCCTCCCTGGCGCCGGGGAGCTGTTTTTT. Protein product: CSASLPGAGELFF.

This clonotype was seen a few times. The chain has TRBV10-3 and TRBJ2-7; TRBD1 matches at 10 bases. Per germline, CDR1 ENHRY and CDR2 SYGVKD. The CDR3 runs 16 residues. V gave up 4 bases and J gave up 3 bases; unmatched junction bases: 9. The DNA for the CDR3 is TGTGCCATCAGTGCGCAGACCAGGGACAGGGGCTACGAGCAGTACTTC. Protein sequence: CAISAQTRDRGYEQYF.

The rearrangement uses TRBV29-1 and TRBJ2-6; 8 positions agree with TRBD1. This CDR3 region has 15 residues. Germline V gives CDR1 SQVTM, CDR2 ANQGSEA. The V and J ends lost 8 bases and 2 bases, in that order; junction bases with no gene match: 8. The CDR3 loop is CSPQSQGAGANVLTF. In DNA form, the CDR3 reads TGCAGCCCCCAGTCACAGGGGGCTGGGGCCAACGTCCTGACTTTC.